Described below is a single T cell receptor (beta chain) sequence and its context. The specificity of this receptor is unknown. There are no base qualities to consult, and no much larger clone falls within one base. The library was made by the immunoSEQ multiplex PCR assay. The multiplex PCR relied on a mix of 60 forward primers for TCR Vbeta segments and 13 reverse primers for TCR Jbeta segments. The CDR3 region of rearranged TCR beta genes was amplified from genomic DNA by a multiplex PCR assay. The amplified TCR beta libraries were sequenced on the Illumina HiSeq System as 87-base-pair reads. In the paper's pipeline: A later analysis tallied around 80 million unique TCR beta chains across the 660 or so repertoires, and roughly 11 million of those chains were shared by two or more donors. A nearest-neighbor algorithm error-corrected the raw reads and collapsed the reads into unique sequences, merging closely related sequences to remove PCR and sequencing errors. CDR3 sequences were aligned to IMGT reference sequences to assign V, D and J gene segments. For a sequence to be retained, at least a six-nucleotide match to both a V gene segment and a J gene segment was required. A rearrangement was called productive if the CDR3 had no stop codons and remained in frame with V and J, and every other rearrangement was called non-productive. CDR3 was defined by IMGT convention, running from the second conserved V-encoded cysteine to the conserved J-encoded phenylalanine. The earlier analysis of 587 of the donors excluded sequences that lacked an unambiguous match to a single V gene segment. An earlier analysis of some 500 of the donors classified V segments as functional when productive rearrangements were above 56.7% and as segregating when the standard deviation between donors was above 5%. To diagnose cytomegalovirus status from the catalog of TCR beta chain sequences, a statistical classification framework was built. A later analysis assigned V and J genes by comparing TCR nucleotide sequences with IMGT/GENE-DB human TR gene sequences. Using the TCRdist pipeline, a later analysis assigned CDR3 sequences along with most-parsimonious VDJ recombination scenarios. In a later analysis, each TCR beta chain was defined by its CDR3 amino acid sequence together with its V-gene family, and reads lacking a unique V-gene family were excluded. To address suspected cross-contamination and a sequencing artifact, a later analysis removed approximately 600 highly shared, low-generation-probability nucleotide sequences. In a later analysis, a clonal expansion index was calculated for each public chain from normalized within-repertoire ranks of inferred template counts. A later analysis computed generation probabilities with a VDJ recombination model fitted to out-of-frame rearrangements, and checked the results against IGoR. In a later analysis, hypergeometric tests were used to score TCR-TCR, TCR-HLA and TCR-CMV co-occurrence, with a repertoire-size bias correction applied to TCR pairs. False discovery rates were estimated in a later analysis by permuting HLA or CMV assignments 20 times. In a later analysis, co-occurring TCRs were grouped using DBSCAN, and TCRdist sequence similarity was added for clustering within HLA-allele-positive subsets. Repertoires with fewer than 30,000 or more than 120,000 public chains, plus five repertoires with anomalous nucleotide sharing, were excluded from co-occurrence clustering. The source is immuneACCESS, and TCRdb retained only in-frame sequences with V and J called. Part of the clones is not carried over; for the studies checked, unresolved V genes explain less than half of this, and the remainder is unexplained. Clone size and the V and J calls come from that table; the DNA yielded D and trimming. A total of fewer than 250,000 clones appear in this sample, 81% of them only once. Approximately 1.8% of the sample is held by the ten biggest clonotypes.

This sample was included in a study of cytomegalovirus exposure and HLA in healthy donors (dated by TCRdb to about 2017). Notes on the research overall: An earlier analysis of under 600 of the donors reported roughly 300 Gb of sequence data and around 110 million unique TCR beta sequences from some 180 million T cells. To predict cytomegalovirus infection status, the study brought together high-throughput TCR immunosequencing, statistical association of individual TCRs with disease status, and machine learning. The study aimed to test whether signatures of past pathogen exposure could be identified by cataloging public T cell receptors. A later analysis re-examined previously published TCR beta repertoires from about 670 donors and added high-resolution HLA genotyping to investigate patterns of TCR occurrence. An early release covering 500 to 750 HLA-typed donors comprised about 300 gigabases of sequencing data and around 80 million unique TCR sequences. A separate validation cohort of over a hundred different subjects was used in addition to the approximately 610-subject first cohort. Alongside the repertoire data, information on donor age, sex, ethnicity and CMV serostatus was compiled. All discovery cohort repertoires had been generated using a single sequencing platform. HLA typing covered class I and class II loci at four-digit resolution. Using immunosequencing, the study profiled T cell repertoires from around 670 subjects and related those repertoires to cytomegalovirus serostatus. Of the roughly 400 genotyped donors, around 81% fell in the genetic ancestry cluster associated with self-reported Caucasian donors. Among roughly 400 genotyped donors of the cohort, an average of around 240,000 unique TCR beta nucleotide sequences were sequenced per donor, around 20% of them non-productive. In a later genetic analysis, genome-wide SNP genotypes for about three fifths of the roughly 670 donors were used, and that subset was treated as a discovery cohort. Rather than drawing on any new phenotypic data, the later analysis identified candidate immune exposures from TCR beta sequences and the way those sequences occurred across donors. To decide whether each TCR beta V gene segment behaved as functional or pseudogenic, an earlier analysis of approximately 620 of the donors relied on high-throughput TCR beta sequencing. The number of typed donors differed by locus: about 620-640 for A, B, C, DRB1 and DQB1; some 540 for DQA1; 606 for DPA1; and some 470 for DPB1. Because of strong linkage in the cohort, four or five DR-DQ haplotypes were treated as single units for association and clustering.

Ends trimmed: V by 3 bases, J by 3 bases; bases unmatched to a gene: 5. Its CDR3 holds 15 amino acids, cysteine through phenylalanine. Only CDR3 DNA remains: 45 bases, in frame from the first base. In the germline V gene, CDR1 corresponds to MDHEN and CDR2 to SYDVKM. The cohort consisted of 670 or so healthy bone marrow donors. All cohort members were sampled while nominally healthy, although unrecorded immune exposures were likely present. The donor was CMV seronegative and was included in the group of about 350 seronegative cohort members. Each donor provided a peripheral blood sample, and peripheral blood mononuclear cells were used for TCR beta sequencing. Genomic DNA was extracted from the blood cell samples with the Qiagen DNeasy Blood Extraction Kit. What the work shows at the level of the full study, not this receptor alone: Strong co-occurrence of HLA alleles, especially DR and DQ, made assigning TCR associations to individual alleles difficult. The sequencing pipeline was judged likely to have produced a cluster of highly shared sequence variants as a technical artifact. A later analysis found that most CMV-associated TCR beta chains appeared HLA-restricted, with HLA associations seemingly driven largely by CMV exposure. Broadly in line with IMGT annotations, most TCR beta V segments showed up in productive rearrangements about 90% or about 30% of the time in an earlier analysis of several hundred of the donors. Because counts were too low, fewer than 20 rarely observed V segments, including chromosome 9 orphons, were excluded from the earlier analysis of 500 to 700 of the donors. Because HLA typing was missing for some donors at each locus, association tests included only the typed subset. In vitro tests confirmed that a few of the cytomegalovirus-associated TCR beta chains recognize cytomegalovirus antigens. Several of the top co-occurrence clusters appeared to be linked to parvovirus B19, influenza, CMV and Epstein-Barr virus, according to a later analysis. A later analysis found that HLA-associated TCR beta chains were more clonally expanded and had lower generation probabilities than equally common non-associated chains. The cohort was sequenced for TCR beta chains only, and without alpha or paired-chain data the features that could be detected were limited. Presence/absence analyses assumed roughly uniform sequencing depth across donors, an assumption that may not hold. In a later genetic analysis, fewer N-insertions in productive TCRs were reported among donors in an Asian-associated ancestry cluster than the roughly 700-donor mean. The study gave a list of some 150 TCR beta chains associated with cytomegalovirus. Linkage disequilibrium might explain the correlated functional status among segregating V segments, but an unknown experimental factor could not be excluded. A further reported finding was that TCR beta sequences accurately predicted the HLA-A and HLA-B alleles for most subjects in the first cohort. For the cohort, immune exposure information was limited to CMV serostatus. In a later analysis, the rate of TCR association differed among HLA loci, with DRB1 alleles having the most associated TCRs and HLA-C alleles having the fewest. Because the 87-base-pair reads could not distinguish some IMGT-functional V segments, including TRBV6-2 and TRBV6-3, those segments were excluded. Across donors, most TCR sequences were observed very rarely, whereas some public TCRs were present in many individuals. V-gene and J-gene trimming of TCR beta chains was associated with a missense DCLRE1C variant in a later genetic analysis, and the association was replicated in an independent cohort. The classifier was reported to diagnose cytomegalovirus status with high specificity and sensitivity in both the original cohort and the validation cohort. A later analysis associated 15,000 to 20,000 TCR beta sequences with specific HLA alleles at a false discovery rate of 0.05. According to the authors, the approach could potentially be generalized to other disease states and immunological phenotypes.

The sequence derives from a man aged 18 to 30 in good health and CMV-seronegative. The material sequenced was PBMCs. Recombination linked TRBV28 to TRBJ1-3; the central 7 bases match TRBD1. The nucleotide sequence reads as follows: TGTGCCAGCAGTTTGACAGGGAGGATTGGAAACACCATATATTTT. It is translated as CASSLTGRIGNTIYF.